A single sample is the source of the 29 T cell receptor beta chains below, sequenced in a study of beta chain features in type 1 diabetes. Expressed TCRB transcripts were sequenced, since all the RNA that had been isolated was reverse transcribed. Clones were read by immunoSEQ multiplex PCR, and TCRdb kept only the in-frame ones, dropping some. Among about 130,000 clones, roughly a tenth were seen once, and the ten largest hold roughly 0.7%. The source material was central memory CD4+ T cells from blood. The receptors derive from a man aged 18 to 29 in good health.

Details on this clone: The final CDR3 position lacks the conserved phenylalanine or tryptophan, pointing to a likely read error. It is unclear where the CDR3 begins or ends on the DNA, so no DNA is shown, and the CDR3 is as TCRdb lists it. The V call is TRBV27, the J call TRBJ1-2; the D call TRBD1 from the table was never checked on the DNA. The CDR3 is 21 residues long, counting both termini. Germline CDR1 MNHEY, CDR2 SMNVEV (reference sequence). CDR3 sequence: CASSLKGESRVPIPPYRIPKG.

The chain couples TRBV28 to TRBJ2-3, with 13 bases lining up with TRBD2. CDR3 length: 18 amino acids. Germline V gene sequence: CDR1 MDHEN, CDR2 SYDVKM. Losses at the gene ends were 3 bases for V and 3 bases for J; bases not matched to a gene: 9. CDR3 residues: CASSFSTSGGWGTDTQYF. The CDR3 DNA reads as TGTGCCAGCAGTTTTTCGACTAGCGGGGGGTGGGGGACAGATACGCAGTATTTT.

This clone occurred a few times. The chain's CDR3 is CASSWTVFSGANVLTF. CDR3 bases: TGTGCCAGCAGCTGGACAGTTTTCTCTGGGGCCAACGTCCTGACTTTC. The chain has TRBV13 and TRBJ2-6, with D possibly matching TRBD1 (6 bases). The germline CDR1 and CDR2 sequences are PRHDT and FYEKMQ (reference sequence). The CDR3 is made up of 16 amino acids. V dropped 4 bases and J dropped 0 bases, with 10 bases sitting between them.

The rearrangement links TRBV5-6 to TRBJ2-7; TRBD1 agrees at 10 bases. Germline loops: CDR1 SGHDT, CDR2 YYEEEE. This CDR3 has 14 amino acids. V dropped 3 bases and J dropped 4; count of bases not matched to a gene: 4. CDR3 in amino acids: CASSWGTGEYEQYF. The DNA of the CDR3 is TGTGCCAGCAGCTGGGGGACAGGGGAGTACGAGCAGTACTTC.

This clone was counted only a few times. CDR3 in amino acids: CASSQTRDSYEQYF. In DNA form, the CDR3 reads TGTGCCAGCAGTCAAACCCGGGACAGCTACGAGCAGTACTTC. The rearrangement joins TRBV7-2 to TRBJ2-7, with 7 bases fitting TRBD1. V shed 6 bases and J 3 bases; nucleotides not matched to a gene: 8. This CDR3 is built from 14 residues. CDR1 SGHTA and CDR2 FQGNSA come from the germline V gene.

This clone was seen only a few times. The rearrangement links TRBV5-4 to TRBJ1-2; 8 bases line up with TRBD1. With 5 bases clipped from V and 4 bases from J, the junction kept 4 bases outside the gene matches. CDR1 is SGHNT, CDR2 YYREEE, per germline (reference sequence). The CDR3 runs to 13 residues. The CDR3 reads CASSPGQGYGYTF. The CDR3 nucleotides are TGTGCCAGCAGTCCCGGACAGGGCTATGGCTACACCTTC.

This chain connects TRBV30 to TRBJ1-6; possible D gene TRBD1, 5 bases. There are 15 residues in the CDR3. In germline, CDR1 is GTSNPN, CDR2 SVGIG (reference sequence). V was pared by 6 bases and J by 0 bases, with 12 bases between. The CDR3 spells CACLTASSYNSPLHF. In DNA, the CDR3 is TGTGCCTGTTTGACAGCGAGCTCCTATAATTCACCCCTCCACTTT.

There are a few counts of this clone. CDR3 nucleotides: TGTGCCAGCAGCCCTAGGGGGAGCCCTAATGAAAAACTGTTTTTT. Encoded protein: CASSPRGSPNEKLFF. The chain recombines TRBV7-3 with TRBJ1-4; TRBD1 is a possible D gene (6 bases). V dropped 5 bases and J dropped 3 bases, with 13 bases sitting between them. This CDR3 has 15 residues. Germline V lookup: CDR1 SGHTA, CDR2 FQGTGA.

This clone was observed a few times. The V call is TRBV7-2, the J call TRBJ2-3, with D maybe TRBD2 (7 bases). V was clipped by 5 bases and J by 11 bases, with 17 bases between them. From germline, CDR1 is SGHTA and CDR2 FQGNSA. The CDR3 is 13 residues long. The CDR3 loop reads CASSPQRRGQQYF. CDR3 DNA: TGTGCCAGCAGCCCCCAACGGCGGGGGCAGCAGTATTTT.

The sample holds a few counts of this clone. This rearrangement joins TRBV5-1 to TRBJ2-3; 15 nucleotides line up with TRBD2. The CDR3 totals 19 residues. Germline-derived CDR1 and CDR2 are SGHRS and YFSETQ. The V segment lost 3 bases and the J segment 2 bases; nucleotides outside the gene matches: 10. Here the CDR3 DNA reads TGCGCCAGCAGCTCCGTCCCGGGACTAGCGGGGGGCCCCACAGATACGCAGTATTTT. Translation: CASSSVPGLAGGPTDTQYF. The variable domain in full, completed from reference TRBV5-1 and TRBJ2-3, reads KAGVTQTPRYLIKTRGQQVTLSCSPISGHRSVSWYQQTPGQGLQFLFEYFSETQRNKGNFPGRFSGRQFSNSRSEMNVSTLELGDSALYLCASSSVPGLAGGPTDTQYFGPGTRLTVL.

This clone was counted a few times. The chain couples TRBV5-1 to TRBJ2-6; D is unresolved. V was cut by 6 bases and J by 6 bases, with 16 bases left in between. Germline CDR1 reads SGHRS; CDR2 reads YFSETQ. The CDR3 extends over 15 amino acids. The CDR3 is CASTLGPAAANVLTF. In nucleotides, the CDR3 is TGCGCCAGCACCCTTGGGCCCGCCGCGGCCAACGTCCTGACTTTC.

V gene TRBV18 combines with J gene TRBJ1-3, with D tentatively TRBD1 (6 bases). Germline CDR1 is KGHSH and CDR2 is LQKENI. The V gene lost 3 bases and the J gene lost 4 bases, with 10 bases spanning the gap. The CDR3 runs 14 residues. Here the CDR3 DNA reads TGTGCCAGCTCACCTGCAGGGGAAGGAAACACCATATATTTT. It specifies CASSPAGEGNTIYF.

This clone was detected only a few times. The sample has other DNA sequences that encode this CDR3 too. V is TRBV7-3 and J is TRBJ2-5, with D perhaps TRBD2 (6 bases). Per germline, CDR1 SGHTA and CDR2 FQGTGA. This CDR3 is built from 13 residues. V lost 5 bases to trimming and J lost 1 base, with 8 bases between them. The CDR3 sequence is CASSPGVQETQYF. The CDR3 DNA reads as TGTGCCAGCAGCCCGGGGGTCCAAGAGACCCAGTACTTC.

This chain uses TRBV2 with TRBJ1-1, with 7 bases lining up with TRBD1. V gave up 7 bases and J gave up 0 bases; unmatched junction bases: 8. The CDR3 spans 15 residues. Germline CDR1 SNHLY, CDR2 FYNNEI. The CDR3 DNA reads TGTGCCAGCACACGACAGGGAGTCATGAACACTGAAGCTTTCTTT. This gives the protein CASTRQGVMNTEAFF.

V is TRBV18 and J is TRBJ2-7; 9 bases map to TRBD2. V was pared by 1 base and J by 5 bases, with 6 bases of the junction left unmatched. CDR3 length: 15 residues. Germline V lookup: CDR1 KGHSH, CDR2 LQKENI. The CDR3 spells CASSPLAGGLDEQYF. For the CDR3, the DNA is TGTGCCAGCTCACCACTTGCGGGGGGGCTAGACGAGCAGTACTTC.

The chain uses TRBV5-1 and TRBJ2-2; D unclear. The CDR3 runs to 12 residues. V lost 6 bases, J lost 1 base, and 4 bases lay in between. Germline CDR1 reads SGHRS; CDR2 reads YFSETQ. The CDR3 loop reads CASTLNTGELFF. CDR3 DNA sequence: TGCGCCAGCACCCTGAACACCGGGGAGCTGTTTTTT.

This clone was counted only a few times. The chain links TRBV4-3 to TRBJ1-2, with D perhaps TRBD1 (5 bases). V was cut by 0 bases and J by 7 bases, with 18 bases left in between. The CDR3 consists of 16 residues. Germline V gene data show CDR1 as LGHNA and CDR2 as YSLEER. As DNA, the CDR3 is TGCGCCAGCAGCCAAGAATGGACGGGGGGTAATAGTGGCTACACCTTC. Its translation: CASSQEWTGGNSGYTF.

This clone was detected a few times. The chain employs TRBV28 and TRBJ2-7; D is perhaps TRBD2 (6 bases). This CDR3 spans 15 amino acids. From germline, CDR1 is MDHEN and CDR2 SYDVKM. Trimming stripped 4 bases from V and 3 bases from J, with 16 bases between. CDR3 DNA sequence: TGTGCCAGCAGTTCTATTAGGGACTCTCGCTACGAGCAGTACTTC. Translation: CASSSIRDSRYEQYF.

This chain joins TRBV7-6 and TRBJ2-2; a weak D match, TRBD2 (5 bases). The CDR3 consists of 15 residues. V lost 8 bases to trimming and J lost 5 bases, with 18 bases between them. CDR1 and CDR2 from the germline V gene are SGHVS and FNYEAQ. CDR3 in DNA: TGTGCCAGCCAAAAAACAAGCGGTGGGACCGGGGAGCTGTTTTTT. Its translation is CASQKTSGGTGELFF.

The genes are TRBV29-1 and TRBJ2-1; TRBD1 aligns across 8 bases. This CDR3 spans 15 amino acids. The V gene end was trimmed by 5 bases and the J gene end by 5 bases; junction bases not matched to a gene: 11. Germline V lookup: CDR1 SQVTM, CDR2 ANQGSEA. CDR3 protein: CSVSSLTGVHNEQFF. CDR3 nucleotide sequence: TGCAGCGTTTCATCCTTGACAGGGGTCCACAATGAGCAGTTCTTC.

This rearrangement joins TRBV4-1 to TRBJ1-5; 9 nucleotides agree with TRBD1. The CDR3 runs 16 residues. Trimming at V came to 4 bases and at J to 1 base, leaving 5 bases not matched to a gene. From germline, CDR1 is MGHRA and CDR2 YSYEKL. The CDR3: CASSPQQGASNQPQHF. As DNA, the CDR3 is TGCGCCAGCAGCCCCCAACAGGGGGCAAGCAATCAGCCCCAGCATTTT.

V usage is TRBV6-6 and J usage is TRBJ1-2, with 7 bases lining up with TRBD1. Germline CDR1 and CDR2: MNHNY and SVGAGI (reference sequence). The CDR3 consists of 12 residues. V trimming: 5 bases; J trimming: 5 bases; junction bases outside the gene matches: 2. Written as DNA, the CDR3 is TGTGCCAGCAGTGGGACAGCATATGGCTACACCTTC. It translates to CASSGTAYGYTF.

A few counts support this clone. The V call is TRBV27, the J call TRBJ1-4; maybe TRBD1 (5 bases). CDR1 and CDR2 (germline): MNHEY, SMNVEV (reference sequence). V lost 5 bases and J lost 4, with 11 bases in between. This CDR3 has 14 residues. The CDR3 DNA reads TGTGCCAGCAGTAAAGACAGAGATAATGAAAAACTGTTTTTT. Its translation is CASSKDRDNEKLFF.

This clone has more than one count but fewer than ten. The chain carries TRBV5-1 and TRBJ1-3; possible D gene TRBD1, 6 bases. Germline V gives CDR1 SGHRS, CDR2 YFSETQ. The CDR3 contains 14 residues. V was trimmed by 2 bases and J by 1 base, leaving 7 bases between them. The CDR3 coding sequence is TGCGCCAGCAGCTTAGGGGGTTCTGGAAACACCATATATTTT. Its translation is CASSLGGSGNTIYF.

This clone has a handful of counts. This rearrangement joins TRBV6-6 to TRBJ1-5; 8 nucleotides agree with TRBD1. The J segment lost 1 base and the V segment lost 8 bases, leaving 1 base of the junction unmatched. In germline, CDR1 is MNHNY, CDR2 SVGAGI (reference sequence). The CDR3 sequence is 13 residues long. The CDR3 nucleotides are TGTGCCAGCCAGGGGGCGAGCAATCAGCCCCAGCATTTT. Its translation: CASQGASNQPQHF.

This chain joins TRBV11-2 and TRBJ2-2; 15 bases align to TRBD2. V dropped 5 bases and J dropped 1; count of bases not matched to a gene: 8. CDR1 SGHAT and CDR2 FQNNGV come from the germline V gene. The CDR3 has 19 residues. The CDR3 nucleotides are TGTGCCAGCAGCCTCCGGACTAGCGGGGGGGCGAAGAACACCGGGGAGCTGTTTTTT. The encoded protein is CASSLRTSGGAKNTGELFF.

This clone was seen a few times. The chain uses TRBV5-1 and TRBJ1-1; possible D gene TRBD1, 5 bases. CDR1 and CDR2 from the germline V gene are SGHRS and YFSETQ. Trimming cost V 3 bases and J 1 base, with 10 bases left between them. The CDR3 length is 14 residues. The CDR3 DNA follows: TGCGCCAGCAGCTCCAATGACAGGAACACTGAAGCTTTCTTT. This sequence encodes CASSSNDRNTEAFF.

The CDR3 spells CASSPGGVNSPLHF. The CDR3 region has the DNA TGTGCCAGCAGCCCCGGCGGGGTGAATTCACCCCTCCACTTT. The gene calls are TRBV28 and TRBJ1-6; D is undetermined. Germline values: CDR1 MDHEN, CDR2 SYDVKM. The CDR3 covers 14 residues. Trimming removed 6 bases at V and 7 bases at J, with 13 bases between.

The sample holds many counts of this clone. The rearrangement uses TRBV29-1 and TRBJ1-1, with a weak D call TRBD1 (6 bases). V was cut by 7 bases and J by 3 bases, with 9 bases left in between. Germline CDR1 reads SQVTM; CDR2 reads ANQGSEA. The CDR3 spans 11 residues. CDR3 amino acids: CSAYRDTEAFF. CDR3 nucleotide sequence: TGCAGCGCCTACAGGGACACTGAAGCTTTCTTT.